This T cell receptor beta chain was sequenced for a study of breast tumors, draining lymph nodes, adjacent tissues. Ten or more counts support this clonotype. The antigen remains undetermined. Study-wide results and limits: Data only fit, rather than demonstrated, lymph node origin of most tumor T cells. Compared with basal-like, luminal-like tumors shared significantly more repertoire with nontumor tissue. The data were judged consistent with most tumor T cells coming from lymph node and expanding in tumor. Tumors had less TCR diversity than lymph nodes, more than nontumor tissue.

TCRdb recomputed calls from the multiplex PCR reads with MiXCR, one row per CDR3 protein. This sample has under 25,000 distinct CDR3 sequences, with roughly 58% found just once. This CDR3 is 10 amino acids long. The V gene's germline CDR1 is SNHLY and CDR2 FYNNEI. Trimming pared 8 bases from V and 5 bases from J, leaving 6 bases between. The chain uses TRBV2 and TRBJ2-5, with unresolved D. The TCR was taken from a female donor with breast cancer. Some clones in this sample may be carry-over from other donors' samples. Specimen: breast tumor tissue. CDR3: CASGPETQYF. The DNA of the CDR3 is TGTGCCAGCGGGCCGGAGACCCAGTACTTC.